Shown below are 15 T cell receptor beta chains from a single sample sequenced in a study of blood T cell repertoires in COVID-19. Profiled with immunoSEQ multiplex PCR; TCRdb holds only in-frame clones, not every one. This table has 180,000 or so clones, 84% appearing once. Material: peripheral blood. The receptors derive from a human donor with acute or convalescent COVID-19. The donor label of this sample is uncertain.

V and J are TRBV7-9 and TRBJ2-1, with 10 bases fitting TRBD2. J gave up 7 bases and V 5 bases, and 11 bases lay outside the gene matches. The CDR3 totals 16 residues. CDR1 is SEHNR and CDR2 is FQNEAQ in the germline V gene (reference sequence). The CDR3 spells CASSPIRGSGRNEQFF. The CDR3 bases are TGTGCCAGCAGCCCAATACGCGGTAGCGGGAGGAATGAGCAGTTCTTC.

V and J are TRBV28 and TRBJ2-2; 10 nucleotides line up with TRBD2. The junction had 8 bases not matched to a gene; V was cut back by 2 bases and J by 5 bases. The CDR3 totals 17 residues. The V gene's germline CDR1 is MDHEN and CDR2 SYDVKM. The CDR3 loop is CASSLASSGRSTGELFF. The CDR3 coding sequence is TGTGCCAGCAGTTTAGCGTCTAGCGGGAGATCAACCGGGGAGCTGTTTTTT.

This clone was seen only once. This chain joins TRBV6-1 and TRBJ2-1, with 11 bases matching TRBD1. The germline gives CDR1 MNHNS, CDR2 SASEGT. This CDR3 contains 16 residues. Unmatched junction bases numbered 8, after V lost 1 base and J lost 9 bases. The CDR3 sequence is CASSEVRGTGGSEQFF. The CDR3 coding sequence is TGTGCCAGCAGTGAAGTTAGAGGGACAGGGGGGAGTGAGCAGTTCTTC.

This chain uses TRBV2 with TRBJ1-3; D is ambiguous. Trimming shortened V by 2 bases and J by 2 bases, and 13 bases separated the two germline ends. The CDR3 loop spans 16 amino acids. Germline V gene sequence: CDR1 SNHLY, CDR2 FYNNEI. Written as DNA, the CDR3 is TGTGCCAGCAGTGAAACCCAGGCTCCAACTGGAAACACCATATATTTT. Translated: CASSETQAPTGNTIYF.

This clone was detected a few times. The rearrangement links TRBV5-6 to TRBJ1-4, with a weak D call TRBD1 (6 bases). V dropped 4 bases and J dropped 0 bases, with 13 bases sitting between them. The CDR3 extends over 16 amino acids. Germline values: CDR1 SGHDT, CDR2 YYEEEE. The CDR3 DNA follows: TGTGCCAGCAGCGTTCGGACAGTTTCAACTAATGAAAAACTGTTTTTT. Amino acid sequence: CASSVRTVSTNEKLFF.

The chain is built from TRBV19 and TRBJ1-5, with D maybe TRBD1 (5 bases). Trimming took 0 bases from V and 7 from J, leaving 13 bases between them. The CDR3 contains 15 residues. Germline V lookup: CDR1 LNHDA, CDR2 SQIVND (reference sequence). The CDR3 spells CASSIERGGLQPQHF. As DNA, the CDR3 is TGTGCCAGTAGTATAGAAAGGGGTGGATTGCAGCCCCAGCATTTT.

This clone appeared a few times. V gene TRBV15 combines with J gene TRBJ1-1, with a possible D match to TRBD1 (5 bases). Germline CDR1 reads LNHNV; CDR2 reads YYDKDF (reference sequence). V lost 1 base and J 3 bases, leaving 9 bases between the germline ends. This CDR3 is 14 amino acids long. Written as DNA, the CDR3 is TGTGCCACCAGCAGAGGGTCCAGGGACACTGAAGCTTTCTTT. Translating it yields CATSRGSRDTEAFF.

J is TRBJ2-3 and V is TRBV29-1; 9 nucleotides match TRBD2. The CDR3 has 15 residues. Germline loops: CDR1 SQVTM, CDR2 ANQGSEA. V was pared by 1 base and J by 2 bases, with 4 bases of the junction left unmatched. The CDR3 region has the DNA TGCAGCGTTGAAGCCCCTAGCGGGGCCACAGATACGCAGTATTTT. Translating gives CSVEAPSGATDTQYF.

This chain joins TRBV2 and TRBJ2-3, with 7 bases matching TRBD1. The germline V gene encodes CDR1 SNHLY and CDR2 FYNNEI. Trimming took 6 bases from V and 11 from J; bases not matched to a gene: 11. The CDR3 runs to 13 residues. The CDR3 nucleotides are TGTGCCAGCAGAGACATTACAGGGGTTAGGCAGTATTTT. This translates into CASRDITGVRQYF.

The rearrangement uses TRBV29-1 and TRBJ1-1; D not certain. Germline V lookup: CDR1 SQVTM, CDR2 ANQGSEA. V shed 4 bases and J shed 1 base, with 10 bases lying between them. This CDR3 has 13 amino acids. The CDR3 here is CSVGVRQNTEAFF. CDR3 sequence (DNA): TGCAGCGTTGGAGTGAGACAGAACACTGAAGCTTTCTTT.

The rearrangement uses TRBV30 and TRBJ1-4; D uncertain. V lost 1 base, J lost 7 bases, and 7 bases lay in between. The length of the CDR3 is 12 residues. Per the germline V gene, CDR1 is GTSNPN and CDR2 is SVGIG (reference sequence). The CDR3: CAWSASGEKLFF. CDR3 nucleotide sequence: TGTGCCTGGAGTGCTTCGGGTGAAAAACTGTTTTTT.

The chain is built from TRBV6-2 or TRBV6-3 and TRBJ2-1, with 7 bases lining up with TRBD2. The trim removed 2 bases at V and 1 base at J, leaving 5 bases unmatched. The germline V gene encodes CDR1 MNHEY and CDR2 SVGEGT. This CDR3 is built from 16 residues. CDR3 residues: CASSYVAGGSYNEQFF. Written as DNA, the CDR3 is TGTGCCAGCAGTTACGTAGCGGGCGGGTCCTACAATGAGCAGTTCTTC.

The gene calls are TRBV28 and TRBJ2-1; 10 nucleotides line up with TRBD2. In germline, CDR1 is MDHEN, CDR2 SYDVKM. The CDR3 contains 15 residues. After removal of 1 base from V and 7 bases from J, the junction contained 4 bases not matched to a gene. This chain's CDR3 is CASSLSGTSVNEQFF. The CDR3 nucleotides read TGTGCCAGCAGTTTATCCGGGACTAGCGTTAATGAGCAGTTCTTC.

The chain has TRBV6-2 or TRBV6-3 and TRBJ2-2; 10 bases are a match to TRBD2. Germline V gene sequence: CDR1 MNHEY, CDR2 SVGEGT. Losses at the gene ends were 5 bases for V and 5 bases for J; bases not matched to a gene: 5. The length of the CDR3 is 15 residues. The CDR3: CASSPPGLATGELFF. In DNA form, the CDR3 reads TGTGCCAGCAGTCCCCCGGGACTAGCGACCGGGGAGCTGTTTTTT.

The rearrangement uses TRBV19 and TRBJ2-4, with a possible D match to TRBD2 (6 bases). Germline V gene sequence: CDR1 LNHDA, CDR2 SQIVND (reference sequence). The ends were cut back, 10 bases at V and 3 bases at J, with 22 bases in the middle. The CDR3 is made up of 16 amino acids. The CDR3 sequence: CATSGVGTQGKNIQYF. For the CDR3, the DNA is TGTGCCACCTCGGGGGTCGGTACCCAAGGCAAAAACATTCAGTACTTC.